This TCR beta chain was identified during a study of shared clonotypes between healthy human individuals. Researchers divided each subset's genomic DNA evenly across several immunoSEQ plates. Produced via immunoSEQ multiplex PCR; TCRdb's table is partial and in-frame only. Of some 1 million clones in the sample, about 76% were seen once. The CDR3 is made up of 12 amino acids. In germline, CDR1 is SEHNR, CDR2 FQNEAQ (reference sequence). V was shortened by 6 bases and J by 5 bases, with 10 bases between the two germline ends. Notes on this clone: Its specificity is not known.

Study-level findings and limits: It was observed that approximately 5% of naive CD4 clonotypes were shared across a handful of donors. Only blood underwent sampling, and tissue repertoires likely differ.

Donors comprised only Caucasian adults living in Nashville, Tennessee. Specimen: memory CD4+ T cells sorted from blood. Subset described: CD45RA-negative fraction. This chain uses TRBV7-9 with TRBJ1-1; D is uncertain. The TCR comes from a man younger than 35 in good health. This CDR3 reads CASSNLRTEAFF. Here the CDR3 DNA reads TGTGCCAGCAGTAATCTTCGGACTGAAGCTTTCTTT.